The following is a TCR beta chain sequence with its context. Germline V gives CDR1 SGHTA, CDR2 FQGTGA. The V and J ends lost 4 bases and 4 bases respectively, with 9 bases between them. CDR3 length equals 13 residues. The assay was immunoSEQ multiplex PCR, and TCRdb's table has in-frame clones only and misses some. Of 350,000 to 450,000 clones in the sample, roughly 88% were seen once. The sample comes from a study of blood T cell repertoires in COVID-19. This TCR was sampled from a woman aged 18-29 years who had been exposed to COVID-19. The sample was PBMCs or T cells enriched from blood (not recorded which). V gene TRBV7-3 combines with J gene TRBJ2-3; possibly TRBD2 for D (7 bases). The CDR3 protein is CASSWGGPDTQYF. CDR3 nucleotides: TGTGCCAGCAGCTGGGGGGGGCCAGATACGCAGTATTTT. Complete variable domain (other parts from reference TRBV7-3 and TRBJ2-3): GAGVSQTPSNKVTEKGKYVELRCDPISGHTALYWYRQSLGQGPEFLIYFQGTGAADDSGLPNDRFFAVRPEGSVSTLKIQRTERGDSAVYLCASSWGGPDTQYFGPGTRLTVL.